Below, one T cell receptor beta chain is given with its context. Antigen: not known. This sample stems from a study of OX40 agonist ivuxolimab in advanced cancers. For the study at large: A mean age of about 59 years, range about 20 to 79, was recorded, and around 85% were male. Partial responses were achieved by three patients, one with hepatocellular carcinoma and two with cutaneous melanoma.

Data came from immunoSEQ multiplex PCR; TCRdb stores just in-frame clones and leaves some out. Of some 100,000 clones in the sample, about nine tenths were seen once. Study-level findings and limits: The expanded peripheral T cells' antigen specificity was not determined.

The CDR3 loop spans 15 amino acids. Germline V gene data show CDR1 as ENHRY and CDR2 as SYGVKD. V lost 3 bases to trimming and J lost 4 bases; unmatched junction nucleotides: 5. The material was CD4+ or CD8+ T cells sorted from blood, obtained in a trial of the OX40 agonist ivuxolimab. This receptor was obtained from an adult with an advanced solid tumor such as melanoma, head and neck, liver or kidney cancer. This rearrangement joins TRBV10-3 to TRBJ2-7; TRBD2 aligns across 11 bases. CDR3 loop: CAISDLAGGRYEQYF. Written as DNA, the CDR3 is TGTGCCATCAGTGACTTAGCGGGAGGGCGGTACGAGCAGTACTTC.